These 24 T cell receptor beta chains came from one sample sequenced in a study of cytomegalovirus exposure and HLA in healthy donors. Profiling relied on immunoSEQ multiplex PCR, and the TCRdb table lists in-frame clones only, not all of them. The sample lists over 150,000 clones; approximately 86% were seen once. The sample consisted of PBMCs. These receptors all come from a woman aged 18-29 years in good health and CMV-seronegative.

This clone was seen only once. The chain links TRBV27 to TRBJ2-7; TRBD2 matches at 7 bases. Unmatched junction bases numbered 9, after V lost 5 bases and J lost 2 bases. Germline V gives CDR1 MNHEY, CDR2 SMNVEV (reference sequence). The CDR3 is 15 residues long. The CDR3 DNA reads as TGTGCCAGCAGTGGGGGGGACTCTTACGCCTACGAGCAGTACTTC. It is translated as CASSGGDSYAYEQYF.

In this sample, this clone turned up once. The rearrangement uses TRBV2 and TRBJ1-2, with D possibly being TRBD1 (5 bases). CDR3 length equals 12 residues. The V end was cut by 6 bases, the J end by 7 bases, with 12 bases between. Looked up from germline, CDR1 is SNHLY and CDR2 is FYNNEI. The CDR3 nucleotides are TGTGCCAGCAGGCGCGGGGGGGTTGGCTACACCTTC. This translates into CASRRGGVGYTF.

The gene calls are TRBV6-1 and TRBJ2-1, with D tentatively TRBD2 (7 bases). Germline CDR1 MNHNS, CDR2 SASEGT. The V and J ends lost 0 bases and 4 bases respectively, with 19 bases between them. This CDR3 has 18 residues. The DNA for the CDR3 is TGTGCCAGCAGTGAAGCGCTTCAAGGGGGGGTGCTGTACAATGAGCAGTTCTTC. Translation: CASSEALQGGVLYNEQFF.

This chain links TRBV18 with TRBJ1-2; a possible D gene is TRBD1 (5 bases). The V and J ends lost 3 bases and 6 bases respectively, with 14 bases between them. Germline V CDR1 and CDR2: KGHSH, LQKENI. The CDR3 runs to 14 residues. The CDR3 DNA follows: TGTGCCAGCTCACCGAGCCAGGGTGTCGATGGCTACACCTTC. It yields the protein CASSPSQGVDGYTF.

The V gene is TRBV4-1, the J gene TRBJ1-6; 7 bases fit TRBD1. Looked up from germline, CDR1 is MGHRA and CDR2 is YSYEKL. This CDR3 has 17 residues. The trim removed 0 bases at V and 6 bases at J, leaving 8 bases unmatched. The CDR3, as DNA: TGCGCCAGCAGCCAAGACGGGTGGACAGGTGGTAATTCACCCCTCCACTTT. Translating it yields CASSQDGWTGGNSPLHF.

The rearrangement uses TRBV19 and TRBJ2-7, with 7 bases fitting TRBD2. The CDR3 has 15 amino acids. The junction had 6 bases not matched to a gene; V was cut back by 0 bases and J by 4 bases. Germline lookup yields CDR1 LNHDA and CDR2 SQIVND (reference sequence). The CDR3 sequence is CASSIDGGSSYEQYF. The CDR3 DNA follows: TGTGCCAGTAGTATAGACGGCGGGAGTTCGTACGAGCAGTACTTC. Full variable domain (rest looked up from reference TRBV19 and TRBJ2-7): DGGITQSPKYLFRKEGQNVTLSCEQNLNHDAMYWYRQDPGQGLRLIYYSQIVNDFQKGDIAEGYSVSREKKESFPLTVTSAQKNPTAFYLCASSIDGGSSYEQYFGPGTRLTVT.

The DNA for the CDR3 is TGTGCCAGCAGTTTTTCGAGGGAAGTCGTCGATGAGCAGTTCTTC. This encodes CASSFSREVVDEQFF. The J gene is TRBJ2-1, the V gene TRBV27; D is possibly TRBD2 (5 bases). Germline V gene sequence: CDR1 MNHEY, CDR2 SMNVEV (reference sequence). V was pared by 3 bases and J by 8 bases, with 17 bases between. CDR3 length: 15 amino acids.

Only one count was recorded for this clone. The chain employs TRBV2 and TRBJ2-3; a weak D match, TRBD2 (5 bases). This CDR3 has 16 residues. Germline CDR1 is SNHLY and CDR2 is FYNNEI. Trimming left V 0 bases short and J 6 bases short, with 16 bases between. CDR3 residues: CASSEARLVVADTQYF. In DNA, the CDR3 is TGTGCCAGCAGTGAAGCGCGGCTAGTCGTAGCGGATACGCAGTATTTT. Complete variable domain (other parts from reference TRBV2 and TRBJ2-3): EPEVTQTPSHQVTQMGQEVILRCVPISNHLYFYWYRQILGQKVEFLVSFYNNEISEKSEIFDDQFSVERPDGSNFTLKIRSTKLEDSAMYFCASSEARLVVADTQYFGPGTRLTVL.

The chain uses TRBV30 and TRBJ2-3, with TRBD2 matching 8 bases. The CDR3 extends over 17 amino acids. CDR1 and CDR2 (germline): GTSNPN, SVGIG (reference sequence). After removal of 5 bases from V and 0 bases from J, the junction contained 13 bases not matched to a gene. CDR3 sequence: CAWGRGLSGGSTDTQYF. CDR3 in DNA: TGTGCCTGGGGTAGGGGCCTAAGCGGGGGCAGCACAGATACGCAGTATTTT. The variable domain in full, with the rest retrieved from reference TRBV30 and TRBJ2-3, is SQTIHQWPATLVQPVGSPLSLECTVEGTSNPNLYWYRQAAGRGLQLLFYSVGIGQISSEVPQNLSASRPQDRQFILSSKKLLLSDSGFYLCAWGRGLSGGSTDTQYFGPGTRLTVL.

This clone is a singleton in its sample. This chain connects TRBV5-1 to TRBJ2-7; D gene ambiguous. Germline loops: CDR1 SGHRS, CDR2 YFSETQ. The CDR3 consists of 13 residues. V dropped 5 bases and J dropped 3 bases, with 12 bases sitting between them. CDR3 in amino acids: CASRNTQDYEQYF. The CDR3 nucleotides read TGCGCCAGCAGGAATACTCAGGACTACGAGCAGTACTTC.

The chain employs TRBV29-1 and TRBJ2-3, with 11 positions matching TRBD2. The germline V gene encodes CDR1 SQVTM and CDR2 ANQGSEA. This CDR3 contains 16 residues. The ends lost 6 bases at V and 3 bases at J; junction bases unmatched: 11. The chain's CDR3 is CSVKGGLAGGTDTQYF. In DNA form, the CDR3 reads TGCAGCGTGAAGGGGGGTCTAGCGGGAGGTACAGATACGCAGTATTTT.

The chain is built from TRBV6-5 and TRBJ2-1; D is unclear. CDR1 is MNHEY and CDR2 is SVGAGI in the germline V gene. V was shortened by 3 bases and J by 2 bases, with 14 bases between the two germline ends. The CDR3 spans 16 residues. CDR3 sequence: CASSYASEVTYNEQFF. CDR3 bases: TGTGCCAGCAGTTATGCGAGCGAGGTCACCTACAATGAGCAGTTCTTC.

This clone was seen once. The chain joins TRBV21-1 to TRBJ1-2; the table's D call of TRBD1 was not tested on the DNA. TRBV21-1 is annotated as a pseudogene. The CDR3 is made up of 17 amino acids. CDR3 sequence: CASSRPPGGWDNYGYTF. As DNA, the CDR3 is TGTGCCAGCAGCCGACCCCCAGGGGGTTGGGATAACTATGGCTACACCTTC.

The chain is built from TRBV2 and TRBJ2-7; maybe TRBD2 (6 bases). There are 15 residues in the CDR3. Germline-derived CDR1 and CDR2 are SNHLY and FYNNEI. Trimming removed 2 bases at V and 4 bases at J, with 15 bases between. The CDR3 DNA is TGTGCCAGCAGTGAAAGTCGGGAGATGGGGTACGAGCAGTACTTC. Translated, it gives CASSESREMGYEQYF.

The table lists this clone with a count of one. The chain joins TRBV27 to TRBJ2-7; D might be TRBD1 (6 bases). Trimming took 11 bases from V and 11 from J, leaving 19 bases between them. Per the germline V gene, CDR1 is MNHEY and CDR2 is SMNVEV (reference sequence). There are 11 residues in the CDR3. The CDR3 sequence: CASSQRGKEYF. Written as DNA, the CDR3 is TGTGCCTCGTCCCAAAGGGGGAAGGAGTACTTC.

The chain couples TRBV30 to TRBJ2-7, with D possibly matching TRBD1 (7 bases). The CDR3 runs 15 residues. V was clipped by 3 bases and J by 0 bases, with 15 bases between them. CDR1 is GTSNPN and CDR2 is SVGIG in the germline V gene (reference sequence). The CDR3 spells CAWREPGGYSYEQYF. The CDR3 DNA reads TGTGCCTGGAGGGAACCAGGGGGGTACTCCTACGAGCAGTACTTC.

The chain is built from TRBV10-3 and TRBJ2-3, with 9 bases matching TRBD2. Germline V gene data show CDR1 as ENHRY and CDR2 as SYGVKD. The V and J ends lost 4 bases and 1 base, in that order; junction bases with no gene match: 6. The CDR3 has 16 amino acids. CDR3 in amino acids: CAISGISGGGTDTQYF. The DNA of the CDR3 is TGTGCCATCAGTGGGATTAGCGGGGGAGGCACAGATACGCAGTATTTT.

V usage is TRBV5-1 and J usage is TRBJ1-1; D uncertain. V was shortened by 0 bases and J by 7 bases, with 7 bases between the two germline ends. The CDR3 extends over 12 amino acids. Per the germline V gene, CDR1 is SGHRS and CDR2 is YFSETQ. The CDR3 loop reads CASSLERIEAFF. The CDR3 coding sequence is TGCGCCAGCAGCTTGGAGCGGATTGAAGCTTTCTTT.

The chain's CDR3 is CASSQDRPGINNEQFF. As DNA, the CDR3 is TGCGCCAGCAGCCAAGATCGCCCGGGGATCAACAATGAGCAGTTCTTC. The J gene is TRBJ2-1, the V gene TRBV4-3; D might be TRBD2 (5 bases). There are 16 residues in the CDR3. V was cut by 0 bases and J by 5 bases, with 14 bases left in between. CDR1 is LGHNA, CDR2 YSLEER, per germline.

This chain links TRBV15 with TRBJ1-2, with D unclear. Germline V gene lookup returns CDR1 LNHNV and CDR2 YYDKDF (reference sequence). V was cut by 0 bases and J by 1 base, with 6 bases left in between. CDR3 length: 14 amino acids. In DNA form, the CDR3 reads TGTGCCACCAGCAGAGATGTCTTTAACTATGGCTACACCTTC. Its translation: CATSRDVFNYGYTF.

V gene TRBV19 combines with J gene TRBJ1-2; no clear D gene. There are 12 residues in the CDR3. Trimming took 7 bases from V and 6 from J, leaving 12 bases between them. From germline, CDR1 is LNHDA and CDR2 SQIVND (reference sequence). CDR3 region: CASNSVNDGYTF. The DNA for the CDR3 is TGTGCCAGTAATTCGGTAAACGATGGCTACACCTTC.

This clone was seen a handful of times. The chain combines TRBV4-2 with TRBJ2-3; D may be TRBD1 (6 bases). Trimming left V 1 base short and J 2 bases short, with 10 bases between. Germline lookup yields CDR1 LGHNA and CDR2 YNFKEQ. The CDR3 length is 15 residues. The CDR3 region is CASSQAQGTTDTQYF. The CDR3, as DNA: TGTGCCAGCAGCCAAGCACAGGGTACCACAGATACGCAGTATTTT.

The rearrangement uses TRBV5-1 and TRBJ2-7, with 10 nucleotides matching TRBD2. The CDR3 runs to 18 residues. In germline, CDR1 is SGHRS, CDR2 YFSETQ. The V and J ends lost 0 bases and 2 bases, in that order; junction bases with no gene match: 11. CDR3 protein: CASSLGLAGFSPTYEQYF. CDR3 sequence (DNA): TGCGCCAGCAGCTTGGGACTAGCGGGTTTTTCTCCTACCTACGAGCAGTACTTC.

The V gene is TRBV20-1, the J gene TRBJ1-2; no clear D gene. CDR1 and CDR2 from the germline V gene are DFQATT and SNEGSKA (reference sequence). The CDR3 spans 11 residues. V lost 2 bases, J lost 10 bases, and 11 bases lay in between. For the CDR3, the DNA is TGCAGTGCTAGACCCCCCGGGTCCTACACCTTC. Encoded protein: CSARPPGSYTF.